Listed here are 4 T cell receptor beta chains from one sample, sequenced in a study of TIL therapy for anti-PD-1-resistant metastatic lung cancer. The libraries were made with immunoSEQ v3. The assay was immunoSEQ multiplex PCR, and TCRdb's table has in-frame clones only and misses some. The top ten hold approximately 7.3% of the sample, which has over 20,000 clones, around 70% seen once. The time point is: pre-treatment sample, taken before nivolumab and TIL therapy. Pleural nodules or supraclavicular lymph nodes made up most of the excised metastases sampled. The sequences come from tumor tissue, collected at baseline. The origin of the receptors is a person between 25 and 80 years old with non-small cell lung cancer.

The chain joins TRBV4-1 to TRBJ1-2, with a weak D call TRBD1 (6 bases). V was cut by 6 bases and J by 4 bases, with 18 bases left in between. This CDR3 is built from 15 residues. Germline V gene lookup returns CDR1 MGHRA and CDR2 YSYEKL. The CDR3 bases are TGCGCCAGCAGGGAAGCAAGTCGGACAGTCTATGGCTACACCTTC. Its translation: CASREASRTVYGYTF.

The rearrangement joins TRBV4-3 to TRBJ2-7; 13 bases agree with TRBD2. The V segment lost 3 bases and the J segment 3 bases; nucleotides outside the gene matches: 2. This CDR3 spans 15 amino acids. Germline values: CDR1 LGHNA, CDR2 YSLEER. The DNA of the CDR3 is TGCGCCAGCAGCCATGGACTAGCGGGGGACTACGAGCAGTACTTC. Translation gives CASSHGLAGDYEQYF.

The rearrangement links TRBV19 to TRBJ1-3; D unclear. From germline, CDR1 is LNHDA and CDR2 SQIVND (reference sequence). The CDR3 is 17 residues long. Trimming shortened V by 5 bases and J by 0 bases, and 17 bases separated the two germline ends. CDR3 loop: CASSLSRRVNSGNTIYF. Written as DNA, the CDR3 is TGTGCCAGTAGTCTCTCCCGACGGGTTAACTCTGGAAACACCATATATTTT.

V gene TRBV5-4 combines with J gene TRBJ1-1, with D unclear. Per the germline V gene, CDR1 is SGHNT and CDR2 is YYREEE (reference sequence). The CDR3 totals 14 residues. V dropped 0 bases and J dropped 0 bases, with 6 bases sitting between them. In nucleotides, the CDR3 is TGTGCCAGCAGCTTGGACAGTATGAACACTGAAGCTTTCTTT. Protein product: CASSLDSMNTEAFF.